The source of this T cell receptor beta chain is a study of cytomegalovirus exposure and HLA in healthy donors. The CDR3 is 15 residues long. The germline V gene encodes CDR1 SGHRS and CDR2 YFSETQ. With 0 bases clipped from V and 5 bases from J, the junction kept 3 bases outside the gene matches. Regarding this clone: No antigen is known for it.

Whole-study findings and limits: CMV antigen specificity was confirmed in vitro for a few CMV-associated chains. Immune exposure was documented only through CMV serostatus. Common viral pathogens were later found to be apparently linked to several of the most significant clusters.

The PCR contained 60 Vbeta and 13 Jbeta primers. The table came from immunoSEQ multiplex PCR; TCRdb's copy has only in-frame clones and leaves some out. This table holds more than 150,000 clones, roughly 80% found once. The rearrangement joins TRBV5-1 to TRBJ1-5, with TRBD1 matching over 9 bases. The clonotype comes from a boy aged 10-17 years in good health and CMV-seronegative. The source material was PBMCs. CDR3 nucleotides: TGCGCCAGCAGCTTGGAGGGACAGGGATATCAGCCCCAGCATTTT. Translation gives CASSLEGQGYQPQHF.